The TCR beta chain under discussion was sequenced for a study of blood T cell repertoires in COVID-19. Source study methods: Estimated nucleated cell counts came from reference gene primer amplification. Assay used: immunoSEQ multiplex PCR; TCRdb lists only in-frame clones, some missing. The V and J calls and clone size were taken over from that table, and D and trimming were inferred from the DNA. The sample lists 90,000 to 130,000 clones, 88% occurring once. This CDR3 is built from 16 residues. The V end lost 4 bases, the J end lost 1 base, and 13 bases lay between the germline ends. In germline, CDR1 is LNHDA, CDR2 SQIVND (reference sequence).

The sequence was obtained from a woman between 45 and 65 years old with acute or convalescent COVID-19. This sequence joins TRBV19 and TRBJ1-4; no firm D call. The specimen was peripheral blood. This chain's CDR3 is CASSNFASLTNEKLFF. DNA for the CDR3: TGTGCCAGTAGTAACTTTGCCTCGTTAACTAATGAAAAACTGTTTTTT.